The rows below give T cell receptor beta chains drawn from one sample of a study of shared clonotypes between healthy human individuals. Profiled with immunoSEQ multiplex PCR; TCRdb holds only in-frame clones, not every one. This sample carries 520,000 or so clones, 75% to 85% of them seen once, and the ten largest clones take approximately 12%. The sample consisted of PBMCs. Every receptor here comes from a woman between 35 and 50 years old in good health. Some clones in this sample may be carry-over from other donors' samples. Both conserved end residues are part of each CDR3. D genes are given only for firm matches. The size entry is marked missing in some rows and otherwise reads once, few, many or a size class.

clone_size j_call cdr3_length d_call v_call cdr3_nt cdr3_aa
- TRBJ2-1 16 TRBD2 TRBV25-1 TGTGCCAGCAGTGAACCGGGACTAGCGGGAGGCAATGAGCAGTTCTTC CASSEPGLAGGNEQFF
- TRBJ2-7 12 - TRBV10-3 TGTGCCACCAGTGTCGCCCCTTTCGAGCAGTACTTC CATSVAPFEQYF
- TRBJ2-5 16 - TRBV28 TGTGCCAGCAGTTCCCCAGGTGACATTTCTGGGGAGACCCAGTACTTC CASSSPGDISGETQYF
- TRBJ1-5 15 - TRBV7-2 TGTGCCAGCAGCTTAATTCGGGACAGCAATCAGCCCCAGCATTTT CASSLIRDSNQPQHF
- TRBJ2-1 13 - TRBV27 TGTGCCAGCAGTCCCCCCCAAAGCAATGAGCAGTTCTTC CASSPPQSNEQFF
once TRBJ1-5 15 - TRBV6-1 TGTGCCAGCAGTGAAAGGGGAAGGAGCAATCAGCCCCAGCATTTT CASSERGRSNQPQHF
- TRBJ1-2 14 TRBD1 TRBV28 TGTGCCAGCAGTTTAGAACAGGGGTCCTATGGCTACACCTTC CASSLEQGSYGYTF
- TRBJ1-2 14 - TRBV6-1 TGTGCCAGCAGTGCCTTGACAGTAAACTATGGCTACACCTTC CASSALTVNYGYTF
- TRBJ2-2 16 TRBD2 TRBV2 TGTGCCAGCAGTCTGACTAGCGGGAGGGTCACCGGGGAGCTGTTTTTT CASSLTSGRVTGELFF
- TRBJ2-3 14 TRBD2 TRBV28 TGTGCCAGCAGTTTAGGCGGGAGTCGGCCGCCGCAGTATTTT CASSLGGSRPPQYF
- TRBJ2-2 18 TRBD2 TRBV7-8 TGTGCCAGCAGCCGAATACGGACTAGCGGGAGTCACACCGGGGAGCTGTTTTTT CASSRIRTSGSHTGELFF
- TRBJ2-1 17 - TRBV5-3 TGTGCCAGAAGCTCTGCTAAAGTTCAGGGGTTCCACAATGAGCAGTTCTTC CARSSAKVQGFHNEQFF
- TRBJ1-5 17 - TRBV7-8 TGTGCCAGCAGCTTAATTCCCCGGACAGCCCTTTATCAGCCCCAGCATTTT CASSLIPRTALYQPQHF
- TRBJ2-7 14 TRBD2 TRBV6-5 TGTGCCAGCAGTTACTTTAGCGGGAGATACGAGCAGTACTTC CASSYFSGRYEQYF
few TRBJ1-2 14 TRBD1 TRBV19 TGTGCCAGTGCCTCGGACAGGGCTAACTATGGCTACACCTTC CASASDRANYGYTF
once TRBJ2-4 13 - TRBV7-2 TGTGCCAGCAGCTTAGGCGGCCACGGCATTCAGTACTTC CASSLGGHGIQYF
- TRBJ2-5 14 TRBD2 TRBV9 TGTGCCAGCAGCCCCACGCCGGGAGGGGAGACCCAGTACTTC CASSPTPGGETQYF